The TCR beta chain under discussion was sequenced for a study of T cells in Graves' hyperthyroidism and ophthalmopathy. Researchers took RNA transcripts and amplified the TCR beta CDR3 regions from them. Primed by the HTBI set, a first-round RT-PCR was run on the TCR CDR3. MiXCR, run by TCRdb on the multiplex PCR reads, gives a single entry per CDR3 protein. The sample includes some 690,000 distinct CDR3 sequences, 17% of them seen just once. The table lists this clonotype with a few counts. The CDR3 totals 16 residues. With 5 bases clipped from V and 0 bases from J, the junction kept 8 bases outside the gene matches. Per germline, CDR1 MNHEY and CDR2 SMNVEV (reference sequence). Those with hyperthyroidism were 18 to 65 years old, newly diagnosed, and ill for under 2 months.

Sequencing was performed on blood. The TCR sequence derives from a man aged 45-60 years with Graves' hyperthyroidism. This chain uses TRBV27 with TRBJ2-7, with TRBD1 matching 9 bases. The CDR3 coding sequence is TGTGCCAGCAGTCCCGACAGGGGGACGTACTCCTACGAGCAGTACTTC. Its translation: CASSPDRGTYSYEQYF.